The 7 T cell receptor beta chains given below trace back to one sample, sequenced in a study of PD-L1 blockade in urothelial cancer. Specified time point: pretreatment peripheral blood. Some clones are missing from TCRdb's copy, which holds only in-frame ones; the method was immunoSEQ multiplex PCR. The sample carries over 65,000 clones, around 90% recorded once. Here the sequenced sample was PBMCs, taken around atezolizumab (anti-PD-L1) treatment. These TCRs come from a man in his 70s with urothelial cancer.

The rearrangement uses TRBV28 and TRBJ2-3; the match to TRBD2 covers 12 bases. The CDR3 contains 16 residues. Trimming at V came to 8 bases and at J to 2 bases, leaving 8 bases not matched to a gene. Germline assignment: CDR1 MDHEN and CDR2 SYDVKM. The CDR3 bases are TGTGCCAGCGGAACACTAGCGGGAGGTAACACAGATACGCAGTATTTT. It is translated as CASGTLAGGNTDTQYF.

This sequence joins TRBV7-2 and TRBJ2-7; 12 bases are a match to TRBD2. Per the germline V gene, CDR1 is SGHTA and CDR2 is FQGNSA. Trimming at V came to 4 bases and at J to 6 bases, leaving 7 bases not matched to a gene. This CDR3 is built from 15 residues. CDR3 DNA sequence: TGTGCCAGCAGCTCCCAGACTAGCGGGAGTCTCGAGCAGTACTTC. This sequence encodes CASSSQTSGSLEQYF.

The chain combines TRBV5-1 with TRBJ2-7; D might be TRBD2 (5 bases). The CDR3 extends over 13 amino acids. The ends were cut back, 1 base at V and 3 bases at J, with 8 bases in the middle. The germline V gene encodes CDR1 SGHRS and CDR2 YFSETQ. This CDR3 reads CASSLFSGYEQYF. The CDR3 nucleotides are TGCGCCAGCAGCTTGTTCAGCGGCTACGAGCAGTACTTC.

This clone was recorded a few times. The CDR3 reads CASKAVGYEQYF. Here the CDR3 DNA reads TGTGCCAGCAAAGCCGTCGGCTACGAGCAGTACTTC. The chain employs TRBV28 and TRBJ2-7; D is unclear. The CDR3 sequence is 12 residues long. Germline-derived CDR1 and CDR2 are MDHEN and SYDVKM. V lost 7 bases, J lost 3 bases, and 10 bases lay in between.

The chain joins TRBV27 to TRBJ2-7, with 13 bases fitting TRBD2. The V gene's germline CDR1 is MNHEY and CDR2 SMNVEV (reference sequence). J gave up 5 bases and V 8 bases, and 9 bases lay outside the gene matches. CDR3 length: 15 residues. The CDR3 protein is CASAKTSGRTHEQYF. Written as DNA, the CDR3 is TGTGCCAGCGCCAAGACTAGCGGGAGGACCCACGAGCAGTACTTC.

This chain uses TRBV29-1 with TRBJ1-2, with 7 positions matching TRBD1. V was clipped by 3 bases and J by 6 bases; unmatched bases: 4. CDR1 and CDR2 from the germline V gene are SQVTM and ANQGSEA. The CDR3 loop spans 12 amino acids. Here the CDR3 reads CSVDAGGNGYTF. The CDR3 coding sequence is TGCAGCGTTGACGCAGGGGGTAATGGCTACACCTTC.

The chain links TRBV29-1 to TRBJ1-3; TRBD1 is a possible D gene (5 bases). Deletions cut 2 bases from V and 2 bases from J, with 7 bases between. In germline, CDR1 is SQVTM, CDR2 ANQGSEA. CDR3 length: 13 amino acids. The CDR3 nucleotides are TGCAGCGTTGAACAGGGCCCTGGAAACACCATATATTTT. The encoded protein is CSVEQGPGNTIYF. Full variable domain (rest looked up from reference TRBV29-1 and TRBJ1-3): SAVISQKPSRDICQRGTSLTIQCQVDSQVTMMFWYRQQPGQSLTLIATANQGSEATYESGFVIDKFPISRPNLTFSTLTVSNMSPEDSSIYLCSVEQGPGNTIYFGEGSWLTVV.